Below are 32 T cell receptor beta chains sequenced from a single sample in a study of CD8+ T cells in alopecia areata. The treatment denotes: oral pan-JAK inhibitor, 5-10 mg twice daily. cDNA reverse transcribed from extracted RNA served as the sequencing template. The repertoire was sequenced with immunoSEQ multiplex PCR; TCRdb's copy has only in-frame clones and lacks some. There are about 76,000 clones in the sample; around 65% occur only once, and around 20% lies in the top ten. The source was CD8+ T cells sorted from blood, collected at week 24, from a patient treated with tofacitinib. The receptors were sampled from a human donor with alopecia areata.

This rearrangement joins TRBV5-6 to TRBJ2-5; no definite D call. CDR1 is SGHDT and CDR2 is YYEEEE in the germline V gene. V was pared by 0 bases and J by 6 bases, with 27 bases between. This CDR3 contains 19 residues. The CDR3 DNA reads as TGTGCCAGCAGCTTGGCGTCGGCTCGAGGTGATCCCTCGCAGAAGACCCAGTACTTC. It encodes CASSLASARGDPSQKTQYF.

The chain recombines TRBV7-8 with TRBJ2-1; D is uncertain. Germline values: CDR1 SGHVS, CDR2 FQNEAQ. This CDR3 comprises 14 residues. V lost 4 bases and J 5 bases, leaving 12 bases between the germline ends. The CDR3 DNA follows: TGTGCCAGCAGCTCAGCCCGGTTGAACAATGAGCAGTTCTTC. This codes for CASSSARLNNEQFF.

The V gene is TRBV4-3, the J gene TRBJ2-3; 8 nucleotides match TRBD2. V was pared by 0 bases and J by 4 bases, with 6 bases of the junction left unmatched. Germline-derived CDR1 and CDR2 are LGHNA and YSLEER. The CDR3 loop spans 16 amino acids. The CDR3, as DNA: TGCGCCAGCAGCCAAGAACCAGCGGGAGTGGCAGATACGCAGTATTTT. Protein: CASSQEPAGVADTQYF.

This sequence joins TRBV5-4 and TRBJ2-2; D ambiguous. V dropped 4 bases and J dropped 3 bases, with 13 bases sitting between them. The CDR3 covers 15 residues. Germline V gives CDR1 SGHNT, CDR2 YYREEE (reference sequence). The CDR3 DNA reads as TGTGCCAGCAGCCCTGGCCCTAGTTACACCGGGGAGCTGTTTTTT. Translation: CASSPGPSYTGELFF.

This clone was detected only a few times. The chain uses TRBV10-3 and TRBJ2-6; the D gene is possibly TRBD1 (5 bases). In germline, CDR1 is ENHRY, CDR2 SYGVKD. CDR3 length: 15 amino acids. Between the trimmed V and J ends, which lost 0 bases and 2 bases, there was a span of 5 bases. The CDR3 spells CAISESGAGANVLTF. The CDR3, as DNA: TGTGCCATCAGTGAGTCAGGGGCTGGGGCCAACGTCCTGACTTTC.

This clone was seen once. The chain recombines TRBV9 with TRBJ1-2; a possible D gene is TRBD1 (6 bases). Trimming cost V 3 bases and J 4 bases, with 13 bases left between them. The CDR3 is 14 amino acids. In germline, CDR1 is SGDLS, CDR2 YYNGEE. CDR3 bases: TGTGCCAGCAGCGACCCAGGGGCGTTCTATGGCTACACCTTC. It translates to CASSDPGAFYGYTF.

This clone has more than one count but fewer than ten. J is TRBJ2-7 and V is TRBV14; 12 bases agree with TRBD1. Germline-derived CDR1 and CDR2 are SGHDN and FVKESK. The CDR3 is made up of 15 amino acids. V lost 3 bases and J lost 5; bases outside the gene matches: 5. For the CDR3, the DNA is TGTGCCAGCAGCCAGGGACAGGGGGCGAGACACGAGCAGTACTTC. Residues: CASSQGQGARHEQYF.

This clone turned up a few times. V gene TRBV6-6 combines with J gene TRBJ2-7; 13 nucleotides line up with TRBD2. Germline CDR1 MNHNY, CDR2 SVGAGI (reference sequence). V was clipped by 5 bases and J by 2 bases; unmatched bases: 3. The CDR3 totals 15 residues. Here the CDR3 reads CASSTGLAGAYEQYF. The CDR3 region has the DNA TGTGCCAGCAGTACCGGACTAGCGGGGGCCTACGAGCAGTACTTC.

V and J are TRBV7-9 and TRBJ2-5, with D perhaps matching TRBD1 or TRBD2 (5 bases each). V was trimmed by 5 bases and J by 5 bases, leaving 18 bases between them. The CDR3 consists of 15 residues. CDR1 and CDR2 from the germline V gene are SEHNR and FQNEAQ (reference sequence). The CDR3 is CASSRLGVDVETQYF. The CDR3 DNA sequence: TGTGCCAGCAGCCGGTTGGGGGTAGACGTGGAGACCCAGTACTTC.

The chain joins TRBV7-2 to TRBJ1-5; possibly TRBD1 for D (6 bases). Between the trimmed V and J ends, which lost 2 bases and 0 bases, there was a span of 14 bases. CDR1 SGHTA and CDR2 FQGNSA come from the germline V gene. This CDR3 region has 17 residues. The chain's CDR3 is CASSLTAGAYSNQPQHF. DNA of the CDR3: TGTGCCAGCAGCTTAACGGCAGGGGCCTATAGCAATCAGCCCCAGCATTTT.

The rearrangement links TRBV4-1 to TRBJ2-5; D call uncertain. V lost 3 bases, J lost 3 bases, and 11 bases lay in between. This CDR3 comprises 14 residues. Germline CDR1 and CDR2: MGHRA and YSYEKL. The CDR3 region is CASSHLEQEETQYF. CDR3 DNA: TGCGCCAGCAGCCACCTCGAACAAGAAGAGACCCAGTACTTC.

This clone was observed a few times. The chain has TRBV28 and TRBJ1-2; 10 bases agree with TRBD1. The CDR3 is 14 residues long. V shed 5 bases, J shed 7 bases, and the junction held 7 bases outside the gene matches. CDR1 MDHEN and CDR2 SYDVKM come from the germline V gene. CDR3 coding DNA: TGTGCCAGCAGTGCAACCGGGACAGGGGTTGGCTACACCTTC. It translates to CASSATGTGVGYTF.

The V and J genes are TRBV27 and TRBJ2-7, with a tentative D call TRBD2 (6 bases). Germline V gene data show CDR1 as MNHEY and CDR2 as SMNVEV (reference sequence). The CDR3 sequence is 13 residues long. With 5 bases removed from V and 3 bases from J, the gap between germline ends came to 11 bases. The CDR3 nucleotides read TGTGCCAGCAGTCCGGGACTCGACTACGAGCAGTACTTC. It codes for CASSPGLDYEQYF.

The J gene is TRBJ2-2, the V gene TRBV12-5; TRBD1 is a possible D gene (6 bases). Trimming left V 7 bases short and J 6 bases short, with 15 bases between. Germline loops: CDR1 LGHNT, CDR2 FRNRAP. This CDR3 has 14 amino acids. This CDR3 reads CASAPTGIAGELFF. CDR3 nucleotide sequence: TGTGCTAGTGCCCCGACAGGTATCGCCGGGGAGCTGTTTTTT.

The V call is TRBV11-2, the J call TRBJ2-3, with TRBD2 matching 8 bases. The CDR3 sequence is 16 residues long. Germline lookup yields CDR1 SGHAT and CDR2 FQNNGV. With V trimmed by 1 base and J by 2 bases, 5 bases remained unmatched. The CDR3 reads CASSLVSAGATDTQYF. The DNA for the CDR3 is TGTGCCAGCAGCTTAGTTTCAGCGGGAGCCACAGATACGCAGTATTTT.

The J gene is TRBJ2-1, the V gene TRBV4-1; 8 bases match TRBD1. The J segment lost 4 bases and the V segment lost 2 bases, leaving 10 bases of the junction unmatched. Germline-derived CDR1 and CDR2 are MGHRA and YSYEKL. The CDR3 consists of 17 residues. CDR3 loop: CASSQKNAGTGYNEQFF. DNA of the CDR3: TGCGCCAGCAGCCAAAAGAATGCGGGGACAGGTTACAATGAGCAGTTCTTC.

This clone was observed a few times. The rearrangement uses TRBV2 and TRBJ2-3; 7 bases match TRBD1. V gave up 6 bases and J gave up 2 bases; unmatched junction bases: 17. The CDR3 spans 18 residues. CDR1 is SNHLY, CDR2 FYNNEI, per germline. The CDR3 DNA reads as TGTGCCAGCAGCACCACGACCGGGGACAGTGTGGACACAGATACGCAGTATTTT. Translating it yields CASSTTTGDSVDTDTQYF.

Of note for this clone: Its ends do not fully match the called genes, so a read error is possible. The genes are TRBV19 and TRBJ2-1; D may be TRBD2 (6 bases). CDR1 LNHDA and CDR2 SQIVND come from the germline V gene (reference sequence). The CDR3 has 15 amino acids. This CDR3 is CASSIAAGRGNEQFF. The CDR3 nucleotides read TGTGCCAGTAGCATAGCCGCGGGGAGAGGCAATGAGCAGTTCTTC.

This chain connects TRBV28 to TRBJ2-1; 10 bases line up with TRBD2. V lost 3 bases, J lost 1 base, and 6 bases stayed unmatched. The CDR3 length is 17 residues. CDR1 is MDHEN and CDR2 is SYDVKM in the germline V gene. This CDR3 is CASSFWLAGASYNEQFF. The CDR3 DNA reads TGTGCCAGCAGTTTCTGGCTAGCGGGAGCGTCCTACAATGAGCAGTTCTTC. Filled out from reference TRBV28 and TRBJ2-1, the complete variable domain reads DVKVTQSSRYLVKRTGEKVFLECVQDMDHENMFWYRQDPGLGLRLIYFSYDVKMKEKGDIPEGYSVSREKKERFSLILESASTNQTSMYLCASSFWLAGASYNEQFFGPGTRLTVL.

The DNA of the CDR3 is TGTGCCAGCAGTCCTGACCTAGCGGGTGAAAAACTGTTTTTT. Translation gives CASSPDLAGEKLFF. The rearrangement links TRBV27 to TRBJ1-4; no clear D gene. Germline CDR1 and CDR2: MNHEY and SMNVEV (reference sequence). Trimming left V 5 bases short and J 7 bases short, with 14 bases between. The CDR3 loop spans 14 amino acids.

The rearrangement links TRBV5-4 to TRBJ2-7, with 8 nucleotides matching TRBD1. The CDR3 contains 16 residues. V shed 4 bases and J 2 bases; nucleotides not matched to a gene: 11. Germline V CDR1 and CDR2: SGHNT, YYREEE (reference sequence). The CDR3 coding sequence is TGTGCCAGCAGCACCTCCAACTCAGGGGGCCCCTACGAGCAGTACTTC. Its protein is CASSTSNSGGPYEQYF. The variable domain in full, completed from reference TRBV5-4 and TRBJ2-7, reads ETGVTQSPTHLIKTRGQQVTLRCSSQSGHNTVSWYQQALGQGPQFIFQYYREEENGRGNFPPRFSGLQFPNYSSELNVNALELDDSALYLCASSTSNSGGPYEQYFGPGTRLTVT.

The chain joins TRBV19 to TRBJ2-7; a possible D gene is TRBD1 (6 bases). CDR1 and CDR2 from the germline V gene are LNHDA and SQIVND (reference sequence). The CDR3 has 14 residues. V was cut by 5 bases and J by 0 bases, with 11 bases left in between. DNA for the CDR3: TGTGCCAGTAGTCTCCAGGGGAGCTCCTACGAGCAGTACTTC. This codes for CASSLQGSSYEQYF.

The V and J genes are TRBV18 and TRBJ2-3; no clear D gene. The ends were cut back, 8 bases at V and 6 bases at J, with 9 bases in the middle. Germline CDR1 reads KGHSH; CDR2 reads LQKENI. There are 11 residues in the CDR3. The CDR3 loop reads CASLLLDTQYF. The CDR3 nucleotides read TGTGCCAGCCTGCTTCTGGATACGCAGTATTTT.

This rearrangement joins TRBV5-1 to TRBJ1-2; no reliable D call. Trimming took 4 bases from V and 5 from J, leaving 9 bases between them. CDR1 and CDR2 (germline): SGHRS, YFSETQ. This CDR3 has 12 amino acids. CDR3: CASSVGNYGYTF. CDR3 sequence (DNA): TGCGCCAGCAGCGTCGGGAATTATGGCTACACCTTC. Complete variable domain (other parts from reference TRBV5-1 and TRBJ1-2): KAGVTQTPRYLIKTRGQQVTLSCSPISGHRSVSWYQQTPGQGLQFLFEYFSETQRNKGNFPGRFSGRQFSNSRSEMNVSTLELGDSALYLCASSVGNYGYTFGSGTRLTVV.

The rearrangement joins TRBV9 to TRBJ2-7; 12 nucleotides match TRBD1. V was pared by 3 bases and J by 2 bases, with 3 bases of the junction left unmatched. Germline V gene data show CDR1 as SGDLS and CDR2 as YYNGEE. This CDR3 region has 15 residues. The CDR3 DNA reads as TGTGCCAGCAGCGCGGGACAGGGGGCGACCTACGAGCAGTACTTC. Translated, it gives CASSAGQGATYEQYF.

The chain employs TRBV27 and TRBJ2-1, with 8 bases identical to TRBD1. The CDR3 is made up of 16 amino acids. The germline V gene has CDR1 MNHEY and CDR2 SMNVEV (reference sequence). With V trimmed by 3 bases and J by 15 bases, 19 bases remained unmatched. The DNA of the CDR3 is TGTGCCAGCAGTTTCCGCAGGGGGCGCCTTCCGATCAATTCGTTCTTC. Protein: CASSFRRGRLPINSFF.

The CDR3: CSAGRGYEQYF. As DNA, the CDR3 is TGCAGCGCCGGAAGGGGTTACGAGCAGTACTTC. The V gene is TRBV29-1, the J gene TRBJ2-7; D possibly corresponds to TRBD1 (5 bases). CDR1 SQVTM and CDR2 ANQGSEA come from the germline V gene. The CDR3 has 11 amino acids. The germline V and J ends were trimmed by 7 bases and 4 bases, with 11 bases remaining between them.

This clone was counted many times. The chain couples TRBV4-1 to TRBJ2-7; 10 bases fit TRBD1. There are 14 residues in the CDR3. The germline CDR1 and CDR2 sequences are MGHRA and YSYEKL. V trimming: 4 bases; J trimming: 5 bases; junction bases outside the gene matches: 5. The CDR3 loop is CASSPGTGAHEQYF. As DNA, the CDR3 is TGCGCCAGCAGCCCAGGGACAGGGGCCCACGAGCAGTACTTC.

The table lists this clone with a count of one. The gene calls are TRBV29-1 and TRBJ1-2; D might be TRBD1 (6 bases). The CDR3 is made up of 12 amino acids. Deletions cut 5 bases from V and 4 bases from J, with 11 bases between. Germline values: CDR1 SQVTM, CDR2 ANQGSEA. The CDR3 coding sequence is TGCAGCGTTACCAGGGGTGTCTATGGCTACACCTTC. Translation gives CSVTRGVYGYTF.

The V call is TRBV9, the J call TRBJ1-2; D not certain. V lost 4 bases to trimming and J lost 3 bases, with 22 bases between them. CDR1 SGDLS and CDR2 YYNGEE come from the germline V gene. The CDR3 is made up of 17 amino acids. CDR3 region: CASSSFSRRSGDYGYTF. In DNA form, the CDR3 reads TGTGCCAGCAGCTCCTTCTCCCGTAGGTCCGGGGACTATGGCTACACCTTC.

This chain links TRBV27 with TRBJ1-2; 9 nucleotides agree with TRBD1. The V gene's germline CDR1 is MNHEY and CDR2 SMNVEV (reference sequence). The CDR3 is 15 residues long. Trimming took 5 bases from V and 8 from J; bases not matched to a gene: 12. CDR3: CASSRSTGGKGGYTF. CDR3 DNA: TGTGCCAGCAGTCGATCGACAGGGGGTAAGGGCGGCTACACCTTC.

J is TRBJ2-2 and V is TRBV29-1; D gene ambiguous. Per the germline V gene, CDR1 is SQVTM and CDR2 is ANQGSEA. The CDR3 totals 13 residues. The V gene lost 2 bases and the J gene lost 1 base, with 5 bases spanning the gap. This CDR3 reads CSVEMENTGELFF. Here the CDR3 DNA reads TGCAGCGTTGAAATGGAGAACACCGGGGAGCTGTTTTTT.